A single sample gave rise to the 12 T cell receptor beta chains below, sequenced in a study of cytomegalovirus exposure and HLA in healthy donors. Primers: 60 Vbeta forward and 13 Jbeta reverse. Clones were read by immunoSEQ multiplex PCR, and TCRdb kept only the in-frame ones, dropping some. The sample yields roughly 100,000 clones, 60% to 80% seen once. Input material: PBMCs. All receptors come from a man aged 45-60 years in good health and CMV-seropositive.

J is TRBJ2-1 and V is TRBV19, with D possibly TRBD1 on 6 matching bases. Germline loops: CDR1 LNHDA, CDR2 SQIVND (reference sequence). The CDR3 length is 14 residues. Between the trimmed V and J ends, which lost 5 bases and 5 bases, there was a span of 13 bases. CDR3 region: CASSSLGGDNEQFF. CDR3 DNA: TGTGCCAGTAGTTCCCTTGGGGGCGACAATGAGCAGTTCTTC.

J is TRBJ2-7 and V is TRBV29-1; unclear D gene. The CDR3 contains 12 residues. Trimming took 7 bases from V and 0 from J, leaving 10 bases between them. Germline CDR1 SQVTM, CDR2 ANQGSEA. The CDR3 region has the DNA TGCAGCGCAATACTTAGCTCCTACGAGCAGTACTTC. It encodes CSAILSSYEQYF.

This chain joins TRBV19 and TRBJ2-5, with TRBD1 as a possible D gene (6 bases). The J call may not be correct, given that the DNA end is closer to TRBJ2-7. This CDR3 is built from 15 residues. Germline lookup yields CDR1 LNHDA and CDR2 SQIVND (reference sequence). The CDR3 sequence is CASSIGSDSTYEQYF. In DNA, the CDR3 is TGTGCCAGTAGTATCGGTTCGGACAGCACCTACGAGCAGTACTTC.

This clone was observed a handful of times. CDR3 coding DNA: TGTGCCAGCAGTCGAAGACAGGGTAGCTCCTACAATGAGCAGTTCTTC. Its protein is CASSRRQGSSYNEQFF. The J gene is TRBJ2-1, the V gene TRBV11-1; TRBD1 matches 7 bases. The CDR3 loop spans 16 amino acids. The germline gives CDR1 SGHAT, CDR2 FQDESV (reference sequence). V shed 6 bases and J 0 bases; nucleotides not matched to a gene: 8.

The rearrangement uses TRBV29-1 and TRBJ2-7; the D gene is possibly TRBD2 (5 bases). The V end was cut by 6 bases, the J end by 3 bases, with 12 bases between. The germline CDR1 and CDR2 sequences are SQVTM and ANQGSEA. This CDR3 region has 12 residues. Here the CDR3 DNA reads TGCAGCGTCCATGGGAGCGACTACGAGCAGTACTTC. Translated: CSVHGSDYEQYF.

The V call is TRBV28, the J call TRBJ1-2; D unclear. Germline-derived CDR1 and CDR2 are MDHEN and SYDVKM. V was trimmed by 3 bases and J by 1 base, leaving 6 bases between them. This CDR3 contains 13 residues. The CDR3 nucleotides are TGTGCCAGCAGTTTGGGCAGTAACTATGGCTACACCTTC. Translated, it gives CASSLGSNYGYTF.

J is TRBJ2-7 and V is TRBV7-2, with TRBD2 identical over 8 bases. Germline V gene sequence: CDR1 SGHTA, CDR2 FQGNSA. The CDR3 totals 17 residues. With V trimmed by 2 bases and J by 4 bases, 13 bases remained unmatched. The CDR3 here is CASSLNPGTSPIYEQYF. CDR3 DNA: TGTGCCAGCAGCTTAAATCCCGGGACTAGTCCCATATACGAGCAGTACTTC.

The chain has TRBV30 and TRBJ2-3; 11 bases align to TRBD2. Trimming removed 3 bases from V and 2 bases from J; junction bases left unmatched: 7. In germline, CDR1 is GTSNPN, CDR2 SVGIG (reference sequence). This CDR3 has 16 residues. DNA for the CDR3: TGTGCCTGGAGCGAGGGACTAGCGGACGACACAGATACGCAGTATTTT. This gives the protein CAWSEGLADDTDTQYF.

Here the CDR3 DNA reads TGTGCCAGCAGCCAAGGGGAGGGCCGAGCGGTTGATGAGCAGTTCTTC. This sequence encodes CASSQGEGRAVDEQFF. The V gene is TRBV4-2, the J gene TRBJ2-1; 7 nucleotides agree with TRBD2. The CDR3 has 16 residues. Germline CDR1 reads LGHNA; CDR2 reads YNFKEQ. V was clipped by 1 base and J by 8 bases; unmatched bases: 11.

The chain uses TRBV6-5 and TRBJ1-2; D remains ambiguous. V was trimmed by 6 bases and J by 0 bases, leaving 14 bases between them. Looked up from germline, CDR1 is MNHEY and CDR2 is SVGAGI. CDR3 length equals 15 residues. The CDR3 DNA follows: TGTGCCAGCAGACCTAGGACGGGAGCTAACTATGGCTACACCTTC. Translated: CASRPRTGANYGYTF.

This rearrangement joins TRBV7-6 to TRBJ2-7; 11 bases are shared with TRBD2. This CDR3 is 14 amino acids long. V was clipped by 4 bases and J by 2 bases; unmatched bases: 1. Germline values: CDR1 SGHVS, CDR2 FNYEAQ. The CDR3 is CASSWGLAAYEQYF. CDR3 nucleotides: TGTGCCAGCAGCTGGGGACTAGCGGCCTACGAGCAGTACTTC.

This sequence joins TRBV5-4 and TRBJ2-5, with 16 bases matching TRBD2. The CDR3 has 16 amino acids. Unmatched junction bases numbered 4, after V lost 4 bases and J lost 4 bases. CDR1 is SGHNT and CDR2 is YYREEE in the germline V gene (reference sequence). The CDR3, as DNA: TGTGCCAGCAGCCCTGGGACTAGCGGGAGGGTAGAGACCCAGTACTTC. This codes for CASSPGTSGRVETQYF.